This T cell receptor (beta chain) is from a study of T cell responses to AZD1222 COVID-19 vaccine. Study-level results: The study reported that nearly half of spike-specific TCRs target unmutated variant regions. Donors skewed white British and female; clonal diversity was possibly underestimated.

On this clone itself: As yet, its antigen is unknown.

Germline V gene sequence: CDR1 SGHTA, CDR2 FQGNSA. Trimming cost V 5 bases and J 5 bases; bases outside gene matches: 8. This CDR3 has 14 residues. The repertoire was sequenced with immunoSEQ multiplex PCR; TCRdb's copy has only in-frame clones and lacks some. This repertoire shows some 83,000 clones, 89% found once; its top ten account for about 6.1%. The chain recombines TRBV7-2 with TRBJ2-5, with 7 nucleotides matching TRBD2. This clonotype was obtained from an adult who received the AZD1222 COVID-19 vaccine. Specimen: peripheral blood, collected 28 days after the second AZD1222 dose. The CDR3 sequence: CASSRTGGTETQYF. In DNA, the CDR3 is TGTGCCAGCAGCCGGACCGGGGGGACCGAGACCCAGTACTTC.